The subject of this entry is one T cell receptor (beta chain). Its recognized antigen is unknown. No quality values exist for individual bases; no much larger clone is one base distant. The cohort was made up of 666 healthy bone marrow donors. All cohort members were sampled while nominally healthy, although unrecorded immune exposures were likely present. The donor tested CMV seropositive and was one of the 289 seropositive cohort members. Every donor gave a peripheral blood sample, and the peripheral blood mononuclear cells from that sample were used for TCR beta sequencing. The Qiagen DNeasy Blood Extraction Kit was used to extract genomic DNA from the blood cell samples. The library was produced with the immunoSEQ multiplex PCR assay. For the multiplex PCR, a mixture combining 60 forward primers for TCR Vbeta segments and 13 reverse primers for TCR Jbeta segments was used. A multiplex PCR assay on genomic DNA amplified the CDR3 region of rearranged TCR beta genes. The amplified TCR beta libraries were sequenced on the Illumina HiSeq System as 87-base-pair reads. In the authors' own workflow: Across the 600 to 700 repertoires, a later analysis counted roughly 77 million unique TCR beta chains, 9.5 million to 12 million of which were shared by at least two donors. Raw reads were error-corrected and collapsed into unique sequences with a nearest-neighbor algorithm that merged closely related sequences to remove PCR and sequencing errors. To assign V, D and J gene segments, CDR3 sequences were aligned to IMGT reference sequences. Each retained sequence needed at least a six-nucleotide match to both a V gene segment and a J gene segment. A rearrangement counted as productive if the CDR3 had no stop codons and remained in frame with V and J, and every other rearrangement counted as non-productive. CDR3 was defined according to IMGT convention as the region running from the second conserved V-encoded cysteine to the conserved J-encoded phenylalanine. The earlier analysis of about 640 of the donors excluded any sequence lacking an unambiguous match to a single V gene segment. An earlier analysis of over 450 of the donors classified V segments as functional when productive rearrangements were above 56.7% and as segregating when the standard deviation between donors was above 5%. To diagnose cytomegalovirus status from the catalog of TCR beta chain sequences, a statistical classification framework was built. A later analysis assigned V and J genes by comparing TCR nucleotide sequences with IMGT/GENE-DB human TR gene sequences. Using the TCRdist pipeline, a later analysis assigned CDR3 sequences along with most-parsimonious VDJ recombination scenarios. In a later analysis, each TCR beta chain was defined by its CDR3 amino acid sequence together with its V-gene family, and reads without a unique V-gene family were excluded. As a way to deal with suspected cross-contamination and a sequencing artifact, a later analysis dropped 640 or so nucleotide sequences that were highly shared and had low generation probability. A later analysis calculated a clonal expansion index for each public chain from normalized within-repertoire ranks of inferred template counts. In a later analysis, generation probabilities were computed with a VDJ recombination model fitted to out-of-frame rearrangements, and the resulting probabilities were checked against IGoR. In a later analysis, TCR-TCR, TCR-HLA and TCR-CMV co-occurrence was scored with hypergeometric tests, and a repertoire-size bias correction was applied to TCR pairs. To estimate false discovery rates, a later analysis permuted the HLA or CMV assignments 20 times. A later analysis grouped co-occurring TCRs with DBSCAN, adding TCRdist sequence similarity when clustering within HLA-allele-positive subsets. For co-occurrence clustering, repertoires with fewer than 30,000 or more than 120,000 public chains were excluded, along with four or five repertoires with anomalous nucleotide sharing. What TCRdb holds here is the immuneACCESS table cut down to in-frame rearrangements. Part of the clones is not present; checked against another copy, under half of the missing clones reflect an unresolved V gene, and the others are unexplained. The V and J calls and the clone size are those of that table, but D and trimming were determined from the DNA. The sample table holds about 160,000 clones, of which roughly 80% were seen once. The biggest ten clones account for approximately 10% of the sample.

The cysteine opens and the phenylalanine closes a CDR3 of 14 amino acids. Solely the CDR3 DNA is kept, with 42 bases framed from the first base. The germline V gene sets CDR1 to MDHEN and CDR2 to SYDVKM. At the junction V is shortened by 7 bases and J by 6 bases; bases outside the gene matches: 8. This sample is part of a study of cytomegalovirus exposure and HLA in healthy donors (dated by TCRdb to 2016 to 2017). With regard to the full study: An earlier analysis of fewer than 750 of the donors reported 276 Gb of sequence data and 117 million unique TCR beta sequences obtained from about 170 million T cells. Four to six DR-DQ haplotypes were handled as single units for association and clustering, since linkage in the cohort was strong. Genome-wide SNP genotypes for about 55% of the roughly 670 donors were used in a later genetic analysis, which treated that subset as a discovery cohort. Among about 400 genotyped donors of the cohort, an average of around 250,000 unique TCR beta nucleotide sequences was sequenced per donor, of which approximately 19% were non-productive. Rather than using new phenotypic data, the later analysis identified candidate immune exposures from TCR beta sequences and from how often those sequences occurred across donors. All discovery cohort repertoires had been generated using a single sequencing platform. To study patterns of TCR occurrence, a later analysis re-analyzed previously published TCR beta repertoires from around 660 donors and added high-resolution HLA genotyping. The study was designed to test whether signatures of past pathogen exposure could be identified by cataloging public T cell receptors. Donor age, sex, ethnicity and CMV serostatus were compiled together with the repertoire data. To predict cytomegalovirus infection status, the study brought together high-throughput TCR immunosequencing, statistical association of individual TCRs with disease status, and machine learning. To decide whether each TCR beta V gene segment behaved as functional or pseudogenic, an earlier analysis of some 540 of the donors relied on high-throughput TCR beta sequencing. An early release that covered around 590 HLA-typed donors contained approximately 300 gigabases of sequencing data and 75 million to 100 million unique TCR sequences. In addition to the first cohort of 666 subjects, a separate validation cohort of 130 or so different subjects was used. The study used immunosequencing to profile the T cell repertoires of 600 to 850 subjects and linked those repertoires to cytomegalovirus serostatus. HLA typing covered class I and class II loci at four-digit resolution. Of the roughly 410 genotyped donors, less than 90% were placed in the genetic ancestry cluster associated with self-reported Caucasian donors. Typing coverage differed by locus: A, B, C, DRB1 and DQB1 were typed in roughly 620-630 donors, DQA1 in around 500, DPA1 in around 610, and DPB1 in 472. Points the paper makes about the study in general: Only TCR beta chains were sequenced in this cohort, and the absence of alpha or paired-chain data limited detectable features. Because HLA typing was missing for some donors at each locus, association tests included only the typed subset. Presence/absence analyses assumed roughly uniform sequencing depth across donors, an assumption that may not hold. In a later analysis, some 17,000 TCR beta sequences were associated with specific HLA alleles at a false discovery rate of 0.05. A further reported finding was that TCR beta sequences accurately predicted the HLA-A and HLA-B alleles for most subjects in the first cohort. In the study, some 160 TCR beta chains were listed as associated with cytomegalovirus. Some IMGT-functional V segments, including TRBV6-2 and TRBV6-3, could not be distinguished by the 87-base-pair reads and were therefore excluded. The only immune exposure information available for the cohort was CMV serostatus. In an earlier analysis of around 600 of the donors, most TCR beta V segments were observed in productive rearrangements about 90% or about 30% of the time, broadly matching IMGT annotations. Assigning TCR associations to individual alleles was difficult when HLA alleles, especially DR and DQ, strongly co-occurred. While some public TCRs were present in many individuals, most TCR sequences turned up only very rarely across donors. A later genetic analysis reported fewer N-insertions in productive TCRs among donors in an Asian-associated ancestry cluster than the roughly 670-donor mean. In a later analysis, most CMV-associated TCR beta chains were found to appear HLA-restricted, with HLA associations seemingly driven largely by CMV exposure. It was suggested by the authors that the approach could potentially be generalized to other disease states and immunological phenotypes. In a later analysis, several top co-occurrence clusters were reported to appear linked to parvovirus B19, influenza, CMV and Epstein-Barr virus. The earlier analysis of 587 of the donors excluded roughly 16 rarely observed V segments, including chromosome 9 orphons, because counts were too low. A later analysis found that HLA-associated TCR beta chains were more clonally expanded and had lower generation probabilities than equally common non-associated chains. A cluster of highly shared sequence variants was judged likely to be a technical artifact of the sequencing pipeline. In both the original and validation cohorts, the classifier was reported to diagnose cytomegalovirus status with high specificity and sensitivity. A later analysis found that TCR association rates varied across HLA loci, with DRB1 alleles showing the most associated TCRs and HLA-C alleles the fewest. A later genetic analysis associated a missense DCLRE1C variant with V-gene and J-gene trimming of TCR beta chains, and an independent cohort replicated the association. A few of the identified cytomegalovirus-associated TCR beta chains were confirmed in vitro to be specific for cytomegalovirus antigens. Linkage disequilibrium might explain the correlated functional status among segregating V segments, but an unknown experimental factor could not be excluded.

Input material: PBMCs. The receptor was derived from a man aged 18-30 years in good health and CMV-seropositive. The chain was built from TRBV28 and TRBJ2-3; 9 middle bases align to TRBD1. Here is the DNA: TGTGCCAGCACGACAGGGGGTCGTTGGGATACGCAGTATTTT. Translated, it reads CASTTGGRWDTQYF.